The 32 T cell receptor beta chains reported below all come from one sample, sequenced in a study of T-cell reconstitution after alpha-beta-depleted transplantation in children. The authors prepared the TCRbeta library with unique molecular identifiers. TCRdb re-called the PCR reads with MiXCR, one entry per CDR3 protein. The repertoire has about 1,000,000 distinct CDR3 sequences, roughly 31% of them found once; the top ten carry more than 25%. Sequenced here: PBMCs, mostly from graft donor cells, sampled 360 days after TCRalphabeta/CD19-depleted stem cell transplant. Receptors were obtained from a boy younger than two who had a stem cell transplant for SCID, so the T cells may come from the graft donor.

This clonotype has more than one count but fewer than ten. The V and J genes are TRBV20-1 and TRBJ1-2; no firm D call. The CDR3 contains 13 residues. Germline CDR1 reads DFQATT; CDR2 reads SNEGSKA (reference sequence). Trimming left V 1 base short and J 3 bases short, with 9 bases between. The CDR3 is CSARVRSYYGYTF. The DNA for the CDR3 is TGCAGTGCTAGAGTCAGGAGCTACTATGGCTACACCTTC.

This clonotype was counted only a few times. This chain connects TRBV7-9 to TRBJ2-5; TRBD1 matches at 8 bases. Germline loops: CDR1 SEHNR, CDR2 FQNEAQ (reference sequence). V gave up 0 bases and J gave up 5 bases; unmatched junction bases: 5. CDR3 length: 15 residues. This CDR3 is CASSLALWDRETQYF. The CDR3 coding sequence is TGTGCCAGCAGCTTAGCGCTTTGGGACAGGGAGACCCAGTACTTC.

The J gene is TRBJ2-7, the V gene TRBV12-3 or TRBV12-4, with D hard to call. This CDR3 is built from 15 residues. V lost 6 bases to trimming and J lost 2 bases, with 17 bases between them. The CDR3 nucleotides are TGTGCCAGCAGCCTCCCCGCTGGAAGGGCCTACGAGCAGTACTTC. It codes for CASSLPAGRAYEQYF.

This clonotype has more than one count but fewer than ten. J is TRBJ2-7 and V is TRBV7-8; possible D gene TRBD1, 5 bases. CDR1 is SGHVS and CDR2 is FQNEAQ in the germline V gene. The CDR3 sequence is 14 residues long. The V end was cut by 5 bases, the J end by 3 bases, with 14 bases between. Here the CDR3 DNA reads TGTGCCAGCAGCGCTAGAAGACAGAACTACGAGCAGTACTTC. It is translated as CASSARRQNYEQYF.

This clonotype was detected a few times. The chain uses TRBV28 and TRBJ2-3; 8 bases match TRBD2. Unmatched junction bases numbered 7, after V lost 2 bases and J lost 0 bases. Looked up from germline, CDR1 is MDHEN and CDR2 is SYDVKM. CDR3 length: 17 residues. The CDR3 sequence: CASSLGSSGSSTDTQYF. The CDR3 DNA follows: TGTGCCAGCAGTTTAGGGTCTAGCGGGTCTAGCACAGATACGCAGTATTTT.

This clonotype was picked up a small number of times. The genes are TRBV29-1 and TRBJ2-7; 7 bases line up with TRBD2. With V trimmed by 5 bases and J by 7 bases, 14 bases remained unmatched. The CDR3 extends over 14 amino acids. CDR1 and CDR2 from the germline V gene are SQVTM and ANQGSEA. The CDR3 sequence: CSVQTGEGWGEQYF. The CDR3 coding sequence is TGCAGCGTTCAAACTGGGGAGGGGTGGGGAGAGCAGTACTTC.

The J gene is TRBJ2-7, the V gene TRBV3-1, with a possible D match to TRBD1 (6 bases). The CDR3 length is 14 residues. Trimming took 0 bases from V and 3 from J, leaving 9 bases between them. The germline CDR1 and CDR2 sequences are LGHDT and YNNKEL (reference sequence). The CDR3 sequence is CASSQEEDSYEQYF. The CDR3 nucleotides read TGTGCCAGCAGCCAAGAAGAGGACAGCTACGAGCAGTACTTC.

The rearrangement links TRBV5-1 to TRBJ1-1; possible D gene TRBD1, 5 bases. CDR3 length: 14 residues. CDR1 is SGHRS, CDR2 YFSETQ, per germline. Trimming pared 4 bases from V and 7 bases from J, leaving 17 bases between. The CDR3: CASSLNARRGEAFF. In DNA, the CDR3 is TGCGCCAGCAGCCTTAACGCCAGGAGGGGTGAAGCTTTCTTT.

CDR3: CAWSVAGGRGQYF. DNA of the CDR3: TGTGCCTGGAGTGTAGCGGGGGGGCGGGGGCAGTATTTT. J is TRBJ2-3 and V is TRBV30; TRBD2 aligns across 10 bases. The CDR3 extends over 13 amino acids. The J segment lost 11 bases and the V segment lost 0 bases, leaving 5 bases of the junction unmatched. Germline assignment: CDR1 GTSNPN and CDR2 SVGIG (reference sequence).

The V call is TRBV11-2, the J call TRBJ2-7; the D gene is possibly TRBD1 (6 bases). The CDR3 is 16 amino acids. V lost 2 bases and J 11 bases, leaving 25 bases between the germline ends. The germline CDR1 and CDR2 sequences are SGHAT and FQNNGV. Written as DNA, the CDR3 is TGTGCCAGCAGCTTACCCGGGACATCACCCGGGATATCTAAGTACTTC. The encoded protein is CASSLPGTSPGISKYF.

The chain carries TRBV5-1 and TRBJ2-2, with D unclear. Germline values: CDR1 SGHRS, CDR2 YFSETQ. Between the trimmed V and J ends, which lost 0 bases and 0 bases, there was a span of 6 bases. The CDR3 runs to 15 residues. The CDR3 sequence: CASSLAIPNTGELFF. The CDR3 coding sequence is TGCGCCAGCAGCTTGGCCATCCCGAACACCGGGGAGCTGTTTTTT.

J is TRBJ2-7 and V is TRBV20-1; perhaps D is TRBD1 or TRBD2 (5 bases each). The CDR3 spans 14 residues. Germline CDR1 and CDR2: DFQATT and SNEGSKA (reference sequence). V lost 3 bases and J lost 3, with 15 bases in between. CDR3 nucleotides: TGCAGTGCTAGGGAACCGGGACCAAACTACGAGCAGTACTTC. It codes for CSAREPGPNYEQYF.

The V call is TRBV9, the J call TRBJ2-5; D might be TRBD1 (5 bases). V gave up 0 bases and J gave up 5 bases, with 8 bases separating them. The CDR3 has 13 residues. In germline, CDR1 is SGDLS, CDR2 YYNGEE. The CDR3 spells CASSVVSGETQYF. CDR3 DNA: TGTGCCAGCAGCGTAGTATCAGGGGAGACCCAGTACTTC.

This rearrangement joins TRBV12-3 or TRBV12-4 to TRBJ1-5; D is perhaps TRBD1 (5 bases). V lost 0 bases, J lost 6 bases, and 12 bases lay in between. This CDR3 contains 15 residues. The CDR3 region has the DNA TGTGCCAGCAGTTTAGCGGCAGGGAGCGGTCAGCCCCAGCATTTT. Residues: CASSLAAGSGQPQHF.

This clonotype has only a few counts. CDR3 amino acids: CSVHRLNTEAFF. CDR3 bases: TGCAGCGTCCACAGGTTGAACACTGAAGCTTTCTTT. The rearrangement uses TRBV29-1 and TRBJ1-1; possible D gene TRBD1, 5 bases. The CDR3 has 12 amino acids. Germline CDR1 is SQVTM and CDR2 is ANQGSEA. V lost 6 bases to trimming and J lost 0 bases, with 8 bases between them.

The chain uses TRBV5-1 and TRBJ2-7, with 9 bases matching TRBD1. The CDR3 runs to 16 residues. The J segment lost 1 base and the V segment lost 0 bases, leaving 5 bases of the junction unmatched. Germline-derived CDR1 and CDR2 are SGHRS and YFSETQ. In nucleotides, the CDR3 is TGCGCCAGCAGCTTGGCCGGCGGGACAGGGTCCTACGAGCAGTACTTC. This encodes CASSLAGGTGSYEQYF.

The CDR3 DNA reads TGCGCCAGCAGCCGGTCGGCTAACGGGGAGCTGTTTTTT. Amino acid sequence: CASSRSANGELFF. V gene TRBV5-1 combines with J gene TRBJ2-2, with D unresolved. This CDR3 is 13 amino acids long. V lost 4 bases and J 7 bases, leaving 11 bases between the germline ends. The germline CDR1 and CDR2 sequences are SGHRS and YFSETQ.

This chain uses TRBV29-1 with TRBJ2-3; D is undetermined. V was cut by 4 bases and J by 4 bases, with 6 bases left in between. CDR1 is SQVTM and CDR2 is ANQGSEA in the germline V gene. This CDR3 spans 11 amino acids. The CDR3 coding sequence is TGCAGCGTTGGTGACGCAGATACGCAGTATTTT. The encoded protein is CSVGDADTQYF.

This clonotype occurred a few times. The rearrangement joins TRBV15 to TRBJ2-6, with D hard to call. The CDR3 has 17 amino acids. The ends were cut back, 3 bases at V and 0 bases at J, with 12 bases in the middle. Germline V CDR1 and CDR2: LNHNV, YYDKDF (reference sequence). This chain's CDR3 is CATSRKDRPSGANVLTF. Here the CDR3 DNA reads TGTGCCACCAGCAGGAAAGATCGTCCCTCTGGGGCCAACGTCCTGACTTTC.

The genes are TRBV29-1 and TRBJ2-1; the match to TRBD1 covers 12 bases. Germline V gene lookup returns CDR1 SQVTM and CDR2 ANQGSEA. CDR3 length: 12 amino acids. V was clipped by 7 bases and J by 10 bases; unmatched bases: 5. Here the CDR3 DNA reads TGCAGCGCCGGGACAGGGGGCCTGGAGCAGTTCTTC. It is translated as CSAGTGGLEQFF.

The rearrangement uses TRBV29-1 and TRBJ1-1; D ambiguous. Germline assignment: CDR1 SQVTM and CDR2 ANQGSEA. CDR3 length: 13 amino acids. V was shortened by 1 base and J by 6 bases, with 12 bases between the two germline ends. CDR3 DNA sequence: TGCAGCGTTGAAGTGGCAGGTAGGGCTGAAGCTTTCTTT. It is translated as CSVEVAGRAEAFF.

This clonotype occurred a few times. The chain has TRBV6-1 and TRBJ2-1, with TRBD1 identical over 10 bases. Per the germline V gene, CDR1 is MNHNS and CDR2 is SASEGT. The CDR3 has 14 amino acids. After removal of 10 bases from V and 4 bases from J, the junction contained 7 bases not matched to a gene. In DNA form, the CDR3 reads TGTGCCACCCGACAGGGGGCCCGTTACAATGAGCAGTTCTTC. Its translation: CATRQGARYNEQFF.

The chain recombines TRBV6-5 with TRBJ2-7; TRBD1 matches at 10 bases. The V gene's germline CDR1 is MNHEY and CDR2 SVGAGI. With V trimmed by 5 bases and J by 3 bases, 10 bases remained unmatched. CDR3 length: 16 residues. CDR3 DNA: TGTGCCAGCAGTAACCAACCGGGACAGGGGATCTACGAGCAGTACTTC. This gives the protein CASSNQPGQGIYEQYF.

The V gene is TRBV5-6, the J gene TRBJ1-2; D uncertain. Germline V gene lookup returns CDR1 SGHDT and CDR2 YYEEEE. V was cut by 4 bases and J by 6 bases, with 16 bases left in between. The CDR3 sequence is 14 residues long. For the CDR3, the DNA is TGTGCCAGCAGCCTGGATGGACTTGGGAATGGCTACACCTTC. It is translated as CASSLDGLGNGYTF.

This clonotype was counted between two and nine times. The V gene is TRBV4-3, the J gene TRBJ2-7; D is possibly TRBD1 or TRBD2 (7 bases each). The CDR3 extends over 16 amino acids. V gave up 0 bases and J gave up 2 bases, with 14 bases separating them. The germline V gene has CDR1 LGHNA and CDR2 YSLEER. The CDR3 reads CASSQDRGGGPYEQYF. The CDR3 DNA reads TGCGCCAGCAGCCAAGATCGGGGAGGGGGCCCCTACGAGCAGTACTTC.

The rearrangement joins TRBV9 to TRBJ1-1, with D uncertain. CDR3 length equals 15 residues. V gave up 0 bases and J gave up 2 bases, with 11 bases separating them. From germline, CDR1 is SGDLS and CDR2 YYNGEE. The CDR3 region is CASSVDSRSNTEAFF. As DNA, the CDR3 is TGTGCCAGCAGCGTAGATTCAAGGTCTAACACTGAAGCTTTCTTT.

V usage is TRBV28 and J usage is TRBJ2-1; 8 bases match TRBD1. The V gene end was trimmed by 8 bases and the J gene end by 2 bases; junction bases not matched to a gene: 8. CDR3 size: 15 residues. Germline lookup yields CDR1 MDHEN and CDR2 SYDVKM. Written as DNA, the CDR3 is TGTGCCAGCCAGTCTCGGGACAGGACCTACAATGAGCAGTTCTTC. Translated: CASQSRDRTYNEQFF.

The chain is built from TRBV12-3 or TRBV12-4 and TRBJ1-5; maybe TRBD1 (5 bases). The germline V and J ends were trimmed by 6 bases and 4 bases, with 13 bases remaining between them. CDR3 length: 14 residues. The CDR3 DNA reads TGTGCCAGCAGATCGGGACTGCGGAATCAGCCCCAGCATTTT. This translates into CASRSGLRNQPQHF.

This rearrangement joins TRBV18 to TRBJ2-1; TRBD2 aligns across 10 bases. With V trimmed by 3 bases and J by 4 bases, 6 bases remained unmatched. Germline CDR1 reads KGHSH; CDR2 reads LQKENI. This CDR3 has 16 residues. Here the CDR3 reads CASSPKAGGSYNEQFF. The CDR3 DNA is TGTGCCAGCTCACCTAAAGCGGGGGGGTCGTACAATGAGCAGTTCTTC.

V and J are TRBV2 and TRBJ2-7; D possibly corresponds to TRBD2 (5 bases). The V end lost 7 bases, the J end lost 6 bases, and 19 bases lay between the germline ends. Germline assignment: CDR1 SNHLY and CDR2 FYNNEI. The CDR3 contains 14 residues. In DNA, the CDR3 is TGTGCCAGCATTTTGAGGGTTTCACAGATCGAGCAGTACTTC. It codes for CASILRVSQIEQYF.

This clonotype was observed a handful of times. This chain connects TRBV20-1 to TRBJ2-3; the match to TRBD2 covers 8 bases. CDR1 DFQATT and CDR2 SNEGSKA come from the germline V gene (reference sequence). The CDR3 runs 17 residues. After removal of 0 bases from V and 0 bases from J, the junction contained 8 bases not matched to a gene. CDR3 in amino acids: CSARDRERGHSTDTQYF. The CDR3 nucleotides read TGCAGTGCTAGAGATAGGGAGCGGGGGCATAGCACAGATACGCAGTATTTT.

The chain combines TRBV7-2 with TRBJ1-2; 10 nucleotides line up with TRBD1. The V and J ends lost 2 bases and 2 bases, in that order; junction bases with no gene match: 5. The V gene's germline CDR1 is SGHTA and CDR2 FQGNSA. CDR3 length equals 16 residues. In DNA form, the CDR3 reads TGTGCCAGCAGCTTAATCGGGGGACAGGGGAACTATGGCTACACCTTC. It encodes CASSLIGGQGNYGYTF.